The 8 T cell receptor beta chains in this list originate from one sample, sequenced in a study of shared clonotypes between healthy human individuals (dated by TCRdb to about 2020). Library construction relied on the immunoSEQ multiplex PCR assay. As stored in TCRdb, this immuneACCESS dataset retains in-frame rearrangements with V and J assigned. A fraction of the clones does not appear; measured against another copy, unresolved V genes explain less than half of the discrepancy, and the remainder lacks a known reason. In this sample the table shows millions of clones, about 92% of which occur a single time. About 0.13% of the sample comes from the top ten. The sequenced sample consisted of naive CD4+ T cells sorted from blood. The cell subset or site label, read with the paper, signifies: CD45RA+ positively selected. These receptors were obtained from a man younger than 35 in good health.

Comment on this clone: This CDR3 is also generated by other DNA sequences in the sample. The gene calls are TRBV30 and TRBJ1-2; no definite D call. Germline V gene data show CDR1 as GTSNPN and CDR2 as SVGIG (reference sequence). The CDR3 sequence is 12 residues long. Between the trimmed V and J ends, which lost 3 bases and 2 bases, there was a span of 7 bases. The chain's CDR3 is CAWSKENYGYTF. As DNA, the CDR3 is TGTGCCTGGAGCAAGGAAAACTATGGCTACACCTTC.

The chain couples TRBV7-6 to TRBJ2-7; D gene uncertain. The V end was cut by 0 bases, the J end by 1 base, with 10 bases between. Germline CDR1 is SGHVS and CDR2 is FNYEAQ. This CDR3 is built from 15 residues. CDR3 in DNA: TGTGCCAGCAGCTTAGCCGACGACTTGTCCTACGAGCAGTACTTC. Protein: CASSLADDLSYEQYF.

The chain has TRBV7-6 and TRBJ2-1; TRBD2 aligns across 7 bases. V shed 0 bases, J shed 6 bases, and the junction held 8 bases outside the gene matches. Germline V CDR1 and CDR2: SGHVS, FNYEAQ. The CDR3 runs to 16 residues. CDR3 DNA sequence: TGTGCCAGCAGCTTAGCCCCAGCGGGGAGCCTCAATGAGCAGTTCTTC. Translating gives CASSLAPAGSLNEQFF. Full variable domain (rest looked up from reference TRBV7-6 and TRBJ2-1): GAGVSQSPRYKVTKRGQDVALRCDPISGHVSLYWYRQALGQGPEFLTYFNYEAQQDKSGLPNDRFSAERPEGSISTLTIQRTEQRDSAMYRCASSLAPAGSLNEQFFGPGTRLTVL.

Regarding this clone: The sample carries other DNA sequences with the same CDR3. The chain combines TRBV10-3 with TRBJ2-5, with D possibly matching TRBD2 (6 bases). Germline CDR1 is ENHRY and CDR2 is SYGVKD. The CDR3 is 14 residues long. Between the trimmed V and J ends, which lost 6 bases and 2 bases, there was a span of 13 bases. CDR3: CAISQGGGQETQYF. In DNA, the CDR3 is TGTGCCATCAGCCAGGGAGGAGGACAAGAGACCCAGTACTTC.

This chain joins TRBV7-2 and TRBJ1-3; D gene ambiguous. Trimming stripped 8 bases from V and 5 bases from J, with 19 bases between. The length of the CDR3 is 15 residues. Per the germline V gene, CDR1 is SGHTA and CDR2 is FQGNSA. As DNA, the CDR3 is TGTGCCAGCGCTTCAGCGTCATCGCTACGAAACACCATATATTTT. It yields the protein CASASASSLRNTIYF.

A single count supports this clone. The same CDR3 can be traced to other DNA sequences in this sample. The chain recombines TRBV11-1 with TRBJ2-7; 10 nucleotides align to TRBD2. The CDR3 loop spans 15 amino acids. The ends lost 5 bases at V and 2 bases at J; junction bases unmatched: 6. CDR1 and CDR2 from the germline V gene are SGHAT and FQDESV (reference sequence). The CDR3 region has the DNA TGTGCCAGCAGCCCCCGACTAGCGGGTACCTACGAGCAGTACTTC. It translates to CASSPRLAGTYEQYF.

The chain employs TRBV13 and TRBJ2-7, with 8 bases that match TRBD1. Germline V gene lookup returns CDR1 PRHDT and CDR2 FYEKMQ (reference sequence). This CDR3 contains 15 residues. Germline trimming cut 2 bases from V and 2 bases from J; bases unmatched to any gene: 5. Written as DNA, the CDR3 is TGTGCCAGCAGCTTAATGGGACAGGCAGCCTACGAGCAGTACTTC. Protein sequence: CASSLMGQAAYEQYF.

This clone showed up just once. V and J are TRBV5-6 and TRBJ1-1; no clear D. The CDR3 length is 14 residues. V was shortened by 3 bases and J by 1 base, with 10 bases between the two germline ends. CDR1 and CDR2 from the germline V gene are SGHDT and YYEEEE. Written as DNA, the CDR3 is TGTGCCAGCAGCTCCTTCGACACGAACACTGAAGCTTTCTTT. It encodes CASSSFDTNTEAFF.